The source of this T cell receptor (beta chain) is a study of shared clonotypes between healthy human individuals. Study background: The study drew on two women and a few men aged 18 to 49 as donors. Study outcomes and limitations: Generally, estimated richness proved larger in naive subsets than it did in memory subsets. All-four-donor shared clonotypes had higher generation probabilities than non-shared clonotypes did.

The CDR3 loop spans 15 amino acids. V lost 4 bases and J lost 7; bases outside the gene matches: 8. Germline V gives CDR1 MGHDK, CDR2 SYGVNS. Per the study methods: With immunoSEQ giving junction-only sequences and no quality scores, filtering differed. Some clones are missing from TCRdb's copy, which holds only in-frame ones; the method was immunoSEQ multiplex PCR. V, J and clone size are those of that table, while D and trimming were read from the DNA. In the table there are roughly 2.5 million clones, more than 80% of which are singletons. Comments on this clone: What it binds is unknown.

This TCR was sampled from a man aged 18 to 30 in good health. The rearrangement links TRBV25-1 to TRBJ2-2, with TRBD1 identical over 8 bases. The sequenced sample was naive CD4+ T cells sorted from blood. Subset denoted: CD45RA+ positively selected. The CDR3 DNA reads TGTGCCAGCAGTGTGACAGGGGCGAAGGGCGGGGAGCTGTTTTTT. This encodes CASSVTGAKGGELFF.